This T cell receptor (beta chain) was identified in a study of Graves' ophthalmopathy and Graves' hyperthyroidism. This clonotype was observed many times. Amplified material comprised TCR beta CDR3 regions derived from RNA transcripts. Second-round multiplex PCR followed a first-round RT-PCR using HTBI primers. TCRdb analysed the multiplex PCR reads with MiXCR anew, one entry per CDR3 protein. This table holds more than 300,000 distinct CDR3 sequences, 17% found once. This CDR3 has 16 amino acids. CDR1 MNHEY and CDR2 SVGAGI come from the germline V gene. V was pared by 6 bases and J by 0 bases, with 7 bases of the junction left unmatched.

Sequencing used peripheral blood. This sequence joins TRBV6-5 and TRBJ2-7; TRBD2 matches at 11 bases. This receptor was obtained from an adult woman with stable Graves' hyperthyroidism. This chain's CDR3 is CASRGGLAVLSYEQYF. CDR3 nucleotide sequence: TGTGCCAGCAGGGGGGGACTAGCGGTTCTCTCCTACGAGCAGTACTTC.